Below are 18 T cell receptor beta chains sequenced from a single sample in a study of vaccination and CD4 T cells after COVID-19 (dated by TCRdb to the early 2020s). This specimen's treatment or condition label, interpreted: roughly nine-day PBMC culture with coronavirus spike peptide pools or control peptides (ViraFEST assay). CD4+ T cells from unexposed donors were collected before the COVID-19 pandemic (2011-2018). The receptor library was made with PCR. The data were produced on an Illumina iSeq 100. TCR sequencing of DNA from cultured CD4+ T cells used the Oncomine TCR Beta short-read assay at the Johns Hopkins FTIC core. The public sequencing data were trimmed at Q25 with fastp and processed into clonotypes with MiXCR by TCRdb, which kept only in-frame beta chains. Merged by CDR3 protein, the rows form single entries marked with the most common genes and DNA. Counted in this sample were approximately 7,000 distinct CDR3 sequences; more than 30% of them appeared once. The biggest ten clones account for almost 25% of the sample.

Antigens of these TCRs are unknown. Sequenced material: CD4+ T cells from blood, cultured in vitro. These receptors were taken from a human donor in good health.

This sequence joins TRBV20-1 and TRBJ2-5; no firm D call. V shed 7 bases and J shed 1 base, with 10 bases lying between them. The CDR3 is 12 residues long. Germline lookup yields CDR1 DFQATT and CDR2 SNEGSKA (reference sequence). CDR3 sequence reads: CSGRVSQETQYF. The CDR3 coding sequence is TGCAGTGGAAGGGTTAGCCAAGAGACCCAGTACTTC.

This clonotype came up a few times. This chain uses TRBV20-1 with TRBJ2-7; 9 bases align to TRBD2. Trimming cost V 0 bases and J 7 bases; bases outside gene matches: 7. Germline V lookup: CDR1 DFQATT, CDR2 SNEGSKA (reference sequence). The CDR3 runs to 14 residues. CDR3: CSAREGGGALEQYF. In nucleotides, the CDR3 is TGCAGTGCTAGAGAGGGCGGGGGGGCCTTGGAGCAGTACTTC.

The rearrangement links TRBV11-2 to TRBJ2-2, with D possibly TRBD1 on 5 matching bases. This CDR3 contains 14 residues. Per the germline V gene, CDR1 is SGHAT and CDR2 is FQNNGV. With 4 bases removed from V and 9 bases from J, the gap between germline ends came to 15 bases. CDR3 in amino acids: CASSSIKGHRELFF. The CDR3 bases are TGTGCCAGCAGCTCAATCAAGGGGCACCGGGAGCTGTTTTTT.

The CDR3: CASSSLQFNYGYTF. CDR3 nucleotides: TGTGCCAGCAGCTCCTTACAGTTTAACTATGGCTACACCTTC. The V and J genes are TRBV7-2 and TRBJ1-2; D gene unclear. CDR1 and CDR2 from the germline V gene are SGHTA and FQGNSA. Trimming left V 4 bases short and J 1 base short, with 10 bases between. The CDR3 has 14 amino acids.

The chain combines TRBV7-2 with TRBJ1-5, with 7 nucleotides matching TRBD1. This CDR3 comprises 15 residues. Germline V gene sequence: CDR1 SGHTA, CDR2 FQGNSA. Trimming at V came to 5 bases and at J to 12 bases, leaving 16 bases not matched to a gene. The CDR3 loop reads CASSPLGQDFYLQHF. CDR3 sequence (DNA): TGTGCCAGCAGCCCGCTCGGACAGGATTTTTATCTCCAGCATTTT.

The V gene is TRBV30, the J gene TRBJ1-1; a weak D match, TRBD1 (6 bases). This CDR3 has 15 residues. Trimming cost V 3 bases and J 1 base, with 15 bases left between them. The germline V gene encodes CDR1 GTSNPN and CDR2 SVGIG (reference sequence). CDR3 in DNA: TGTGCCTGGAGAACTACTGGACAGAAGAACACTGAAGCTTTCTTT. Translating gives CAWRTTGQKNTEAFF.

V is TRBV20-1 and J is TRBJ2-3; TRBD2 matches at 8 bases. Germline V gives CDR1 DFQATT, CDR2 SNEGSKA (reference sequence). The J segment lost 2 bases and the V segment lost 5 bases, leaving 9 bases of the junction unmatched. The CDR3 has 15 residues. The CDR3, as DNA: TGCAGTGCTCTACTCAGCGGGGGCCTCACAGATACGCAGTATTTT. It codes for CSALLSGGLTDTQYF.

This clonotype was detected a few times. The chain recombines TRBV20-1 with TRBJ2-5; 12 bases map to TRBD2. J lost 4 bases, V lost 1 base, and 7 bases had no gene match. The CDR3 spans 16 residues. Germline values: CDR1 DFQATT, CDR2 SNEGSKA (reference sequence). The CDR3 DNA reads as TGCAGTGCTAGAGCCCTAGCGGGGGGGCCCCGAGAGACCCAGTACTTC. Amino acids: CSARALAGGPRETQYF.

By share of the sample, this clonotype is medium-sized (0.01 to 0.1%). The genes are TRBV5-1 and TRBJ1-2, with 10 bases fitting TRBD1. This CDR3 has 13 residues. The trim removed 4 bases at V and 8 bases at J, leaving 5 bases unmatched. The germline V gene encodes CDR1 SGHRS and CDR2 YFSETQ. The CDR3 loop is CASSRQGAEGYTF. CDR3 DNA sequence: TGCGCCAGCAGCCGACAGGGGGCGGAAGGCTACACCTTC.

This clonotype occurred a few times. The chain employs TRBV7-9 and TRBJ1-6, with D possibly TRBD1 on 5 matching bases. CDR3 length: 14 residues. The V end was cut by 4 bases, the J end by 9 bases, with 13 bases between. Germline V gene lookup returns CDR1 SEHNR and CDR2 FQNEAQ (reference sequence). CDR3 sequence: CASSSRDGGSPLHF. CDR3 DNA sequence: TGTGCCAGCAGCTCCCGGGACGGGGGTTCACCCCTCCACTTT.

This clonotype turned up a few times. The chain links TRBV2 to TRBJ1-2; D gene uncertain. Looked up from germline, CDR1 is SNHLY and CDR2 is FYNNEI. The CDR3 runs to 15 residues. Trimming took 7 bases from V and 5 from J, leaving 20 bases between them. The DNA for the CDR3 is TGTGCCAGCACTGCATTTACCCGAGCTACATATGGCTACACCTTC. Its protein product is CASTAFTRATYGYTF.

V is TRBV7-9 and J is TRBJ2-7, with D perhaps matching TRBD1 (6 bases). Trimming removed 7 bases from V and 1 base from J, with 14 bases in between. This CDR3 region has 14 residues. CDR1 is SEHNR and CDR2 is FQNEAQ in the germline V gene (reference sequence). As DNA, the CDR3 is TGTGCCAGCACCGACAGACAGGCTTCCTACGAGCAGTACTTC. As protein: CASTDRQASYEQYF. Based on the CDR3 plus reference TRBV7-9 and TRBJ2-7, the full variable domain is DTGVSQNPRHKITKRGQNVTFRCDPISEHNRLYWYRQTLGQGPEFLTYFQNEAQLEKSRLLSDRFSAERPKGSFSTLEIQRTEQGDSAMYLCASTDRQASYEQYFGPGTRLTVT.

This sequence joins TRBV29-1 and TRBJ2-1; no reliable D call. V lost 6 bases to trimming and J lost 11 bases, with 14 bases between them. This CDR3 has 11 amino acids. Germline V gives CDR1 SQVTM, CDR2 ANQGSEA. CDR3 sequence: CSVAAREKQFF. CDR3 sequence (DNA): TGCAGCGTGGCGGCAAGAGAGAAGCAGTTCTTC.

The genes are TRBV7-9 and TRBJ2-1; TRBD2 matches 7 bases. The CDR3 has 12 residues. Germline lookup yields CDR1 SEHNR and CDR2 FQNEAQ (reference sequence). With V trimmed by 11 bases and J by 6 bases, 7 bases remained unmatched. CDR3 nucleotides: TGTGCCCTCCCCGGGACTATCAATGAGCAGTTCTTC. It yields the protein CALPGTINEQFF.

The V and J genes are TRBV19 and TRBJ1-5, with 9 bases fitting TRBD1. The CDR3 sequence is 16 residues long. Germline CDR1 and CDR2: LNHDA and SQIVND (reference sequence). V shed 3 bases, J shed 4 bases, and the junction held 7 bases outside the gene matches. The CDR3 protein is CASSMKQGAWNQPQHF. The CDR3, as DNA: TGTGCCAGTAGTATGAAACAGGGGGCCTGGAATCAGCCCCAGCATTTT.

The V and J genes are TRBV5-1 and TRBJ1-5; D possibly corresponds to TRBD1 (6 bases). This CDR3 is 14 amino acids long. The ends were cut back, 2 bases at V and 3 bases at J, with 9 bases in the middle. The germline gives CDR1 SGHRS, CDR2 YFSETQ. This CDR3 is CASSFSGDNQPQHF. The CDR3, as DNA: TGCGCCAGCAGCTTCTCAGGGGACAATCAGCCCCAGCATTTT.

The CDR3 DNA follows: TGCGCCAGCAGCCACCAGGAGGTCCCCACCGGGGAGCTGTTTTTT. This translates into CASSHQEVPTGELFF. V usage is TRBV4-1 and J usage is TRBJ2-2; the D gene is possibly TRBD2 (5 bases). Trimming took off 3 bases at V and 4 bases at J, with 12 bases between the two ends. Per the germline V gene, CDR1 is MGHRA and CDR2 is YSYEKL. The CDR3 runs 15 residues.

V usage is TRBV5-6 and J usage is TRBJ1-2, with 8 bases fitting TRBD1. Trimming removed 5 bases from V and 1 base from J; junction bases left unmatched: 13. This CDR3 comprises 17 residues. Germline V lookup: CDR1 SGHDT, CDR2 YYEEEE. CDR3: CASSSGQGNAINYGYTF. Here the CDR3 DNA reads TGTGCCAGCAGTAGTGGACAGGGAAACGCGATTAACTATGGCTACACCTTC. Full variable domain (outside the CDR3, taken from reference TRBV5-6 and TRBJ1-2): DAGVTQSPTHLIKTRGQQVTLRCSPKSGHDTVSWYQQALGQGPQFIFQYYEEEERQRGNFPDRFSGHQFPNYSSELNVNALLLGDSALYLCASSSGQGNAINYGYTFGSGTRLTVV.